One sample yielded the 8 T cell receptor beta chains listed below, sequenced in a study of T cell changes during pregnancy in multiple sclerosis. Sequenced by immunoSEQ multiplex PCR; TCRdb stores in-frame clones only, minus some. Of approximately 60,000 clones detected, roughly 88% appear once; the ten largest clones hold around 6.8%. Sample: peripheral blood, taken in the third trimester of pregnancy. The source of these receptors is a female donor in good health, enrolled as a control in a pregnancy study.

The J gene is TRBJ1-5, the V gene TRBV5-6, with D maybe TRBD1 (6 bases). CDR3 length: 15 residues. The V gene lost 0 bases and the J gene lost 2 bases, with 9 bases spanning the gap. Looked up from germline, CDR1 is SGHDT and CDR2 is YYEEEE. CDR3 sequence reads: CASSLGGLGNQPQHF. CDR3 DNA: TGTGCCAGCAGCTTGGGGGGGCTCGGCAATCAGCCCCAGCATTTT.

CDR3 coding DNA: TGTGCCTGGGGCAGGGGTACTGTCGTCGGTGGCTACACCTTC. This gives the protein CAWGRGTVVGGYTF. The chain links TRBV30 to TRBJ1-2, with a possible D match to TRBD1 (6 bases). Germline values: CDR1 GTSNPN, CDR2 SVGIG (reference sequence). V was cut by 5 bases and J by 7 bases, with 20 bases left in between. This CDR3 has 14 residues. Together with reference TRBV30 and TRBJ1-2, the CDR3 gives the full variable domain: SQTIHQWPATLVQPVGSPLSLECTVEGTSNPNLYWYRQAAGRGLQLLFYSVGIGQISSEVPQNLSASRPQDRQFILSSKKLLLSDSGFYLCAWGRGTVVGGYTFGSGTRLTVV.

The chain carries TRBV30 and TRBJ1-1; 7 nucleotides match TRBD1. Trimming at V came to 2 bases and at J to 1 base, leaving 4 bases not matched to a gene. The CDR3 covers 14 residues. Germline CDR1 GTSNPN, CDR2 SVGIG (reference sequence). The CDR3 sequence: CAWSPGQPNTEAFF. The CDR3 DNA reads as TGTGCCTGGAGTCCGGGACAGCCGAACACTGAAGCTTTCTTT.

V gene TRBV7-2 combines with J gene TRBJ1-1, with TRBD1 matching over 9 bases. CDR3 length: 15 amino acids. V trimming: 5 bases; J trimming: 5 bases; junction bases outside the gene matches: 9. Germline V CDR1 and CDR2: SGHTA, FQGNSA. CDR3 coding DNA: TGTGCCAGCAGCCCCATATCGGACAGGGGTACTGAAGCTTTCTTT. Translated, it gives CASSPISDRGTEAFF.

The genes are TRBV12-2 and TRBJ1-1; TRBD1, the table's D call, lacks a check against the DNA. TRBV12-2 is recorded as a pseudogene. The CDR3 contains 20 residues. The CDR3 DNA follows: TGTGCAAGTCGCTTAGATCCTTTTTGTCCGGGACAGTCTACGTCCACTGAAGCTTTCTTT. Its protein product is CASRLDPFCPGQSTSTEAFF.

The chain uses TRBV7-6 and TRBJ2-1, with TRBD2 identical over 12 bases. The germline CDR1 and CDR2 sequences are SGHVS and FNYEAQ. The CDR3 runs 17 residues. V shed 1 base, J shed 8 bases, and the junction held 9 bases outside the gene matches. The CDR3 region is CASSLGRTSGASDEQFF. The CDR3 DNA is TGTGCCAGCAGCTTAGGCCGGACTAGCGGGGCCTCCGATGAGCAGTTCTTC.

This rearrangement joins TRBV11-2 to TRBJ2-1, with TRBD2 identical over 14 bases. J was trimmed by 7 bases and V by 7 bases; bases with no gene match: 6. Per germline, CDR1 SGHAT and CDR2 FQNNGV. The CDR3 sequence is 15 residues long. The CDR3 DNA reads TGTGCCAGCATTAGACTAGCGGGGGGGAGGAATGAGCAGTTCTTC. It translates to CASIRLAGGRNEQFF.

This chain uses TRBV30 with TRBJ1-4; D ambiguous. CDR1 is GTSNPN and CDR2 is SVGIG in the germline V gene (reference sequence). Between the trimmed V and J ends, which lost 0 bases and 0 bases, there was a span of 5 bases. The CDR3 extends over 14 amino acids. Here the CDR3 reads CAWSVYATNEKLFF. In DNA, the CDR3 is TGTGCCTGGAGTGTCTATGCAACTAATGAAAAACTGTTTTTT.